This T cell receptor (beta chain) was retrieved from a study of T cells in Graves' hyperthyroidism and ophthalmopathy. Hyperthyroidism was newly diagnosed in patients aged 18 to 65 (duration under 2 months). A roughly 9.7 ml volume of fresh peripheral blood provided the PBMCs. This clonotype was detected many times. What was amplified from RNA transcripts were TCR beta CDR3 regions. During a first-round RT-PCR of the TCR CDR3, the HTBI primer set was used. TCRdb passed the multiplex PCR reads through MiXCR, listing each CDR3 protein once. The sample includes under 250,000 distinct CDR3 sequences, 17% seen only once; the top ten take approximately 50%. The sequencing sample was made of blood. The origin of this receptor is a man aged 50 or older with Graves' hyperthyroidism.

The CDR3 DNA reads TGTGCCAGCAGCGTTTCGCGGGAGAAATCCTACAATGAGCAGTTCTTC. It specifies CASSVSREKSYNEQFF. This chain connects TRBV11-1 to TRBJ2-1; TRBD2 aligns across 7 bases. This CDR3 region has 16 residues. V was pared by 5 bases and J by 1 base, with 8 bases of the junction left unmatched. CDR1 and CDR2 (germline): SGHAT, FQDESV (reference sequence).